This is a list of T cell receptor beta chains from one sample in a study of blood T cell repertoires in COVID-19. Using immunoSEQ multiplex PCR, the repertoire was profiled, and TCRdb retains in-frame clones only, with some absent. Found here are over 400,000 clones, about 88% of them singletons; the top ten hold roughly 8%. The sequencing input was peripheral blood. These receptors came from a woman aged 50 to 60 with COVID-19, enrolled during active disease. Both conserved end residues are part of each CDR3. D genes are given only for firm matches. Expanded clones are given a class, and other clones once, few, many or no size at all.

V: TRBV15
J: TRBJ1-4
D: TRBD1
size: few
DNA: TGTGCCACCAGCAGCCGGACAGGGTTGGGTGAAAAACTGTTTTTT
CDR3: CATSSRTGLGEKLFF

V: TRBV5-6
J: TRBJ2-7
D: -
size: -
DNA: TGTGCCAGCAGCTTGGGCAGTTCCTACGAGCAGTACTTC
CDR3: CASSLGSSYEQYF

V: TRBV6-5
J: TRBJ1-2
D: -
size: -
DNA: TGTGCCACTTCCCCCAGCTTACAGGGTTATGGCTACACCTTC
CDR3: CATSPSLQGYGYTF

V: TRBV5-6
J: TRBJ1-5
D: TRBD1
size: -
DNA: TGTGCCAGCAGCTCACAGGGGAGGACCTGGGACAATCAGCCCCAGCATTTT
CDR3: CASSSQGRTWDNQPQHF

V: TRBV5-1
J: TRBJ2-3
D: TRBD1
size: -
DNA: TGCGCCAGCAGCTTGGCATCCGGACAGGGAGTGGATACGCAGTATTTT
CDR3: CASSLASGQGVDTQYF

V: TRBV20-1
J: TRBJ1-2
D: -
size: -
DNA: TGCAGTGCCCCAGTTGACTATGGCTACACCTTC
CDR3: CSAPVDYGYTF

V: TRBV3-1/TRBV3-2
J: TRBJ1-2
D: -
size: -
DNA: TGTGCCAGCAGCCAGGGAACTTCGGCGGGTGAGGGCTACACCTTC
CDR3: CASSQGTSAGEGYTF

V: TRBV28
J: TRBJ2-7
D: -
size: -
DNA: TGTGCCAGCAGTTTATTGCGCGACAGCTCCTACGAGCAGTACTTC
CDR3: CASSLLRDSSYEQYF

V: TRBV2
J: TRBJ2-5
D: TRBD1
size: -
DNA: TGTGCCAGCAGTCAGGACAGGGGGGAGACCCAGTACTTC
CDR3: CASSQDRGETQYF

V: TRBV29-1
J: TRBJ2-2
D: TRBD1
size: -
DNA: TGCAGCGCCTCGGGACAGGGACGGACCGGGGAGCTGTTTTTT
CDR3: CSASGQGRTGELFF

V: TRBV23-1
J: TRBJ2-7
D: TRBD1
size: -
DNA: TGCGCCAGCAGTCAAAGGACAGGGGCTTTCTACGAGCAGTACTTC
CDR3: CASSQRTGAFYEQYF

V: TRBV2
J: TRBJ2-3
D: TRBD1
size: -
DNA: TGTGCCAGCAGTGTTTTAGGGACAGGGGTGGCAGATACGCAGTATTTT
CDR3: CASSVLGTGVADTQYF

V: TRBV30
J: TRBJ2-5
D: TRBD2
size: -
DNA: TGTGCCTGGAGTGGACAGGCGGGGGGGACCCAGTACTTC
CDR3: CAWSGQAGGTQYF

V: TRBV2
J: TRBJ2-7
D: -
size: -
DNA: TGTGCCAGCAGTTACACGGACAGTTTATCCTACTCCTACGAGCAGTACTTC
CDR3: CASSYTDSLSYSYEQYF

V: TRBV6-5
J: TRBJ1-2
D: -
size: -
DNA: TGTGCCAGTCTGCCGGGGGTCGGCTATGGCTACACCTTC
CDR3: CASLPGVGYGYTF

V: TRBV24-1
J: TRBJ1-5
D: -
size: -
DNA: TGTGCCACCAGTGTTCCGCGAGATCAGCCCCAGCATTTT
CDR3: CATSVPRDQPQHF

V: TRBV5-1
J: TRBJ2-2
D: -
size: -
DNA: TGCGCCAGCAGCTTGGACCTTAGCTTCAGCAGGGAGCTGTTTTTT
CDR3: CASSLDLSFSRELFF

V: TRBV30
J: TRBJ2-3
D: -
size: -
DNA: TGTGCCTGGAGTCGGCGCGGTACGCAGTATTTT
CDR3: CAWSRRGTQYF

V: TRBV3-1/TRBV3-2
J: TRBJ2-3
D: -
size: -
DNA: TGTGCCAGCAGCCTCCGAGATACGCAGTATTTT
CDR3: CASSLRDTQYF

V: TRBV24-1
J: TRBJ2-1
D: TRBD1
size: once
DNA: TGTGCCACCAGTGATTTTGGAGACAGGGGAAATGAGCAGTTCTTC
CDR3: CATSDFGDRGNEQFF

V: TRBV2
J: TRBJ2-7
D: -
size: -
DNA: TGTGCCAGCTGGCAAGCGGTCGGGGGCGAGCAGTACTTC
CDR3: CASWQAVGGEQYF

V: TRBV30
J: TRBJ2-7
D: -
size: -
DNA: TGTGCCTGGGTCCCGGAGGGGACGGATCAGTACTTC
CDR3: CAWVPEGTDQYF

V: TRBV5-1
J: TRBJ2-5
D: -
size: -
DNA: TGCGCCAGCAGCCCGCAGACTAGTGGAGAGACCCAGTACTTC
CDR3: CASSPQTSGETQYF

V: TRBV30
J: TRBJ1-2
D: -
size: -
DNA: TGTGCCTGGAGTGTAACCCGGTATGGCTACACCTTC
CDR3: CAWSVTRYGYTF

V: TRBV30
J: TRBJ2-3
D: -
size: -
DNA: TGTGCCTACATCCCTCTAGAGCCAGATACGCAGTATTTT
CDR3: CAYIPLEPDTQYF

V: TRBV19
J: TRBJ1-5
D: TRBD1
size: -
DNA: TGTGCCAGTAGTATTGGGACAGCTTATCAGCCCCAGCATTTT
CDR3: CASSIGTAYQPQHF

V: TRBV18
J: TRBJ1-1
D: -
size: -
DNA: TGTGCCAGCTCACCACGGGGGCCGGTGAACACTGAAGCTTTCTTT
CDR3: CASSPRGPVNTEAFF

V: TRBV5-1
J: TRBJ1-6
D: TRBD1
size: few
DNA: TGCGCCAGCAGCTTCCGGGACAGGGTTAGTAATTCACCCCTCCACTTT
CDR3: CASSFRDRVSNSPLHF

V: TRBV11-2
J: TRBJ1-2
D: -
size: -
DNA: TGTGCCAGCAGCCCTCGCCCTCCGATAGGGGGATATAACTATGGCTACACCTTC
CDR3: CASSPRPPIGGYNYGYTF

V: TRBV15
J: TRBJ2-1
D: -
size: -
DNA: TGTGCCACCAGCAGAGAATACCTAGGTAGCGGACACAATGAGCAGTTCTTC
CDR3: CATSREYLGSGHNEQFF

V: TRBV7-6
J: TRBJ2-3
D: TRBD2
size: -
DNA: TGTGCCAGCAGCTCCAGCGGGGGGGAAACCGGTACGCAGTATTTT
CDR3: CASSSSGGETGTQYF

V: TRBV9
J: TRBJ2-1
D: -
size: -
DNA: TGTGCCAGCAGCGCAGGGGAGCCGTACAATGAGCAGTTCTTC
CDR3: CASSAGEPYNEQFF

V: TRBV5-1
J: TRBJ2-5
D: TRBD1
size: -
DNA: TGCGCCAGCAGCGTAGGACAGGGAACGCAAGAGACCCAGTACTTC
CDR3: CASSVGQGTQETQYF

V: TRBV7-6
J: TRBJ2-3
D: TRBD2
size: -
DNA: TGTGCCAGCAGCCGACTAGCGGGGGGCCTAAAGTATTTT
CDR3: CASSRLAGGLKYF

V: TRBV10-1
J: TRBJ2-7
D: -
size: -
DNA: TGCGCCAGCAGTGACACAGGGACGTTCTACGAGCAGTACTTC
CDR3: CASSDTGTFYEQYF

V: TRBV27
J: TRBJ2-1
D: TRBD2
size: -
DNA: TGTGCCAGCAGTCGAGCGGGGGGCCAGGGGAATGAGCAGTTCTTC
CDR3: CASSRAGGQGNEQFF

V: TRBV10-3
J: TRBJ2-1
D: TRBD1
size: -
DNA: TGTGCCATCAGTGGCACCGGACAGGGCTACAATGAGCAGTTCTTC
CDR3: CAISGTGQGYNEQFF